A few counts support the clone carrying this T cell receptor beta chain. The antigen is undetermined. The data are from a study of CD8 T cells in ankylosing spondylitis. Study conclusions and caveats: Disease-linked clones reportedly concentrated significantly in matched ankylosing spondylitis synovial fluid.

The CDR3 consists of 14 residues. The ends were cut back, 3 bases at V and 5 bases at J, with 12 bases in the middle. Libraries for TCR beta were made by quantitative 5'-RACE with molecular barcodes. MiXCR, applied by TCRdb to the 5' RACE reads, yields one record per CDR3 protein. The table has about 310,000 distinct CDR3 sequences, less than 25% seen once. The sample was blood, either unsorted or a sorted T cell fraction (not recorded which). This receptor was obtained from a female donor with ankylosing spondylitis or in good health (not recorded which). The chain is built from TRBV12-3 or TRBV12-4 and TRBJ2-3; D remains ambiguous. The CDR3 reads CASSLRLSEDTQYF. The CDR3 DNA reads as TGTGCCAGCAGTTTGCGGCTGTCTGAAGATACGCAGTATTTT.